Listed below are T cell receptor beta chains from one sample, sequenced in a study of cytomegalovirus exposure and HLA in healthy donors. Method: immunoSEQ multiplex PCR; TCRdb's copy keeps in-frame clones and lacks some. In the table there are around 100,000 clones, around three fifths of which are singletons. Sequencing was carried out using PBMCs. The receptors come from a man aged 25 to 40 in good health and CMV-seronegative. Both conserved end residues are part of each CDR3. Some rows mark clone size as missing; the rest say once, few, many or name a class of expanded clone.

CASSPLVGGNTGELFF,TRBJ2-2,TRBV4-2,.
CASSIAGQGVQYF,TRBJ2-7,TRBV19,.
CASSKEDWSTDTQYF,TRBJ2-3,TRBV10-1,.
CASSLQYTIYF,TRBJ1-3,TRBV6-6,.
CASSPHSGIENEQFF,TRBJ2-1,TRBV4-2,.
CASSPSPGEYGYTF,TRBJ1-2,TRBV18,.
CASSDSTGIYNEQFF,TRBJ2-1,TRBV6-4,.
CASSPGGAGGEAFF,TRBJ1-1,TRBV28,.
CASSDAVKFDTIYF,TRBJ1-3,TRBV2,few
CASSLLPGDKNIQYF,TRBJ2-4,TRBV7-3,.
CASREGETQYF,TRBJ2-5,TRBV6-1,.
CASRKAAAYFF,TRBJ1-1,TRBV6-4,.
CASSFEATPDYEQYF,.,TRBV27,.
CASSELTGALNTEAFF,TRBJ1-1,TRBV2,.
CASSLAAGIDWEAFF,TRBJ1-1,TRBV11-2,.